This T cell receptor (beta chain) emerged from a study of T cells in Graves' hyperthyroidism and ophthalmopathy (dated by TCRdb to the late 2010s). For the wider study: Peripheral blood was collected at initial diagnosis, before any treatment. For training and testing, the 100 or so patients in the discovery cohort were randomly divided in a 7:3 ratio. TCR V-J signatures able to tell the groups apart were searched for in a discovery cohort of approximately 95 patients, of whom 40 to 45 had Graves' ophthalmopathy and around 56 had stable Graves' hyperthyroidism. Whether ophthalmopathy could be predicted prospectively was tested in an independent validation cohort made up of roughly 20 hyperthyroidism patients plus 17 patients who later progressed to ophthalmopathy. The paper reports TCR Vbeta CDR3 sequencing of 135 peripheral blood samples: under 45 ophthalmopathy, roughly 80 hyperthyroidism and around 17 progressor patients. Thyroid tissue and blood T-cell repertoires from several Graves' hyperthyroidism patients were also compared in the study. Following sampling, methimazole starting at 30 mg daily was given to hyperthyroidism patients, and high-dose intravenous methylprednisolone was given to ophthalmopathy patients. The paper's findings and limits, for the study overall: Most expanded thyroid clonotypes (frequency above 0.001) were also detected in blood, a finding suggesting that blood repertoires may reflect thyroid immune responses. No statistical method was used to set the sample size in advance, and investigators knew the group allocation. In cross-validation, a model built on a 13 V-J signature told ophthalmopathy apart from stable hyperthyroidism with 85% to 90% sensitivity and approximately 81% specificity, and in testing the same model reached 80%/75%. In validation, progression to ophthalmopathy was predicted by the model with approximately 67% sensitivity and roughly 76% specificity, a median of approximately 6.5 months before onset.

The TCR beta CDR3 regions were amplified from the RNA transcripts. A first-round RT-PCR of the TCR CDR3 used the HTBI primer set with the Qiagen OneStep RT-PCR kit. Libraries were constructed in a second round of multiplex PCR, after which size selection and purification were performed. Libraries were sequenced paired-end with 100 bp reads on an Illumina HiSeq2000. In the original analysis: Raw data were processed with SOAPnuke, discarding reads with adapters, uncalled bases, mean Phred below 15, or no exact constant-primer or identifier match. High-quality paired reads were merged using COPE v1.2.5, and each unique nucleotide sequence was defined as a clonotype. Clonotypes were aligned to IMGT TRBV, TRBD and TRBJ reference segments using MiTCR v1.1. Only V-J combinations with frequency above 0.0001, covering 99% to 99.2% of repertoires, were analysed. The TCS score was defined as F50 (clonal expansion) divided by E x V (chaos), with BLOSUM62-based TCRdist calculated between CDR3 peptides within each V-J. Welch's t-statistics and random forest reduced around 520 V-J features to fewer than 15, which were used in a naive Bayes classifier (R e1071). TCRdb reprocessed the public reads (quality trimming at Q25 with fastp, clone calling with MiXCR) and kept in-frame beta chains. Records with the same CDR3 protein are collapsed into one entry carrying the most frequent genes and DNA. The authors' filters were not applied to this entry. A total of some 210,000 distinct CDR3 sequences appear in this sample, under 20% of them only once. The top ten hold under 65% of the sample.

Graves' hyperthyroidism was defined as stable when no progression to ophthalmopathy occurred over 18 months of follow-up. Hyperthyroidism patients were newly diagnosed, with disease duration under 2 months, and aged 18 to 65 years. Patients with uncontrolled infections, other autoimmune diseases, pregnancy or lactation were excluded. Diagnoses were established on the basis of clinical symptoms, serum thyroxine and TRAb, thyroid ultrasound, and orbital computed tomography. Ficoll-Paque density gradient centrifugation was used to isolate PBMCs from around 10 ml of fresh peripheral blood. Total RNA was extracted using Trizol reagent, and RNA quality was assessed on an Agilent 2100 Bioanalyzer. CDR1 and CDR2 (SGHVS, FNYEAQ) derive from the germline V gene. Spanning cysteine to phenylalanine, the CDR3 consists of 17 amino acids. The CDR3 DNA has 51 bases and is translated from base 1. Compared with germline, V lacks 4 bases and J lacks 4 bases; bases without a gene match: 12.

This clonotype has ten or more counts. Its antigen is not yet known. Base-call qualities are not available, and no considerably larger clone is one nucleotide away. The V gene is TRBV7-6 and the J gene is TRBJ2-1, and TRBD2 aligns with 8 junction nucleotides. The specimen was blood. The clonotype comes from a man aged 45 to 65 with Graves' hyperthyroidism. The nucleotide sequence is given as TGTGCCAGCAGCTCAGGCCTGCTAGCGGGTTCGTACAATGAGCAGTTCTTC. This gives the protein CASSSGLLAGSYNEQFF.